These T cell receptor beta chains were read from a single sample in a study of OX40 agonist ivuxolimab in advanced cancers. Method: immunoSEQ multiplex PCR; TCRdb's copy keeps in-frame clones and lacks some. The table shows 99,000 or so clones, with roughly 95% occurring only once. Sequencing was performed on CD4+ or CD8+ T cells sorted from blood, taken in a trial of the OX40 agonist ivuxolimab. Receptors originate from an adult with an advanced solid tumor such as melanoma, head and neck, liver or kidney cancer. Both conserved end residues are part of each CDR3. The D gene is left open where the match is weak. Clone size, where shown, is once, few, many, or a class for clones that have expanded.

clone_size d_call j_call v_call cdr3_nt cdr3_aa
. TRBD1 TRBJ1-1 TRBV6-6 TGTGCCAGCAGCCGGACAGGGTTCACTGAAGCTTTCTTT CASSRTGFTEAFF
. . TRBJ1-2 TRBV6-6 TGTGCCAGCAGTTACGGTGCGGGGGGCTACACCTTC CASSYGAGGYTF
once . TRBJ2-7 TRBV4-3 TGCGCCAGCAGCCAAGTGGGAGCCTACGAGCAGTACTTC CASSQVGAYEQYF
. . TRBJ1-2 TRBV29-1 TGCAGCGTTGGGGAGGTGGGCTATGGCTACACCTTC CSVGEVGYGYTF
once TRBD1 TRBJ1-2 TRBV5-4 TGTGCCAGCAGCTTAAAGGACAGGACCCCTTTCGGCTACACCTTC CASSLKDRTPFGYTF
. . TRBJ1-4 TRBV5-8 TGTGCCAGCAGCTTAGGAGGGTTTGGGGAAAAACTGTTTTTT CASSLGGFGEKLFF
. . TRBJ2-3 TRBV6-5 TGTGCCAGCAGTTACTCAGGCGGGAACACAGATACGCAGTATTTT CASSYSGGNTDTQYF
. . TRBJ1-5 TRBV7-9 TGTGCCAGCAGCTTAGCAGGGTCCGGGCAGCCCCAGCATTTT CASSLAGSGQPQHF
. . TRBJ2-3 TRBV28 TGTGCCAGCAGTTTTTCCTACTCAACAGATACGCAGTATTTT CASSFSYSTDTQYF
. . TRBJ1-3 TRBV6-6 TGTGCCAGCAGTTACAGTGTGGGGGGAAACACCATATATTTT CASSYSVGGNTIYF
. . TRBJ1-3 TRBV19 TGTGCCAGTAGTATCCGGTTCGACAGTCTAAGGGACCGTGATAGAAACACCATATATTTT CASSIRFDSLRDRDRNTIYF
. TRBD1 TRBJ1-6 TRBV7-2 TGTGCCAGCAGCCCTGGACAGGTACCATCACCCCTCCACTTT CASSPGQVPSPLHF
. TRBD1 TRBJ2-7 TRBV7-2 TGTGCCAGCAGCTTAGCCGGACAGGGAGCCTACGAGCAGTACTTC CASSLAGQGAYEQYF
. . TRBJ1-2 TRBV9 TGTGCCAGCAGCAGGACAGTGAACTATGGCTACACCTTC CASSRTVNYGYTF
. . TRBJ1-2 TRBV7-2 TGTGCCAGCAGCTTGTCCCAGGGCAACTATGGCTACACCTTC CASSLSQGNYGYTF
. TRBD2 TRBJ2-1 TRBV28 TGTGCCAGCAGTCCCCGGACTAGCGGGAGAGTTGAGCAGTTCTTC CASSPRTSGRVEQFF
. . TRBJ2-1 TRBV7-2 TGTGCCAGCAGCTTATTCGCGGCCAGCTCCTACAATGAGCAGTTCTTC CASSLFAASSYNEQFF
. TRBD1 TRBJ2-7 TRBV5-6 TGTGCCAGCAGCTCTGACAGGGGTCTCTACGAGCAGTACTTC CASSSDRGLYEQYF
. TRBD2 TRBJ2-5 TRBV5-1 TGCGCCAGCAGCGACGGACTAGCGCAGGGGGAGACCCAGTACTTC CASSDGLAQGETQYF
. TRBD1 TRBJ1-2 TRBV4-1 TGCGCCAGCAGCTCATACTGGACAGGGAGCTATGGCTACACCTTC CASSSYWTGSYGYTF
. . TRBJ2-7 TRBV6-1 TGTGCCAGCATTCCCCCAGGGCACTCCTACGAGCAGTACTTC CASIPPGHSYEQYF
. . TRBJ1-1 TRBV6-6 TGTGCCAGCAGCCGCGTGAACACTGAAGCTTTCTTT CASSRVNTEAFF
. . TRBJ1-6 TRBV19 TGTGCCAGTAGTACAGGGCCTGATAATTCACCCCTCCACTTT CASSTGPDNSPLHF
. . TRBJ2-2 TRBV5-1 TGCGCCAGCAGCTTGGTCTCCATCACGGTAGCCGGGGAGCTGTTTTTT CASSLVSITVAGELFF
. . TRBJ2-2 TRBV6-1 TGTGCCAGCAGTGAAACGGCCCTACGGGGGACCGGGGAGCTGTTTTTT CASSETALRGTGELFF
. . TRBJ2-3 TRBV5-1 TGCGCCAGCAGCTCTTATGGAGATACGCAGTATTTT CASSSYGDTQYF
. . TRBJ2-7 TRBV18 TGTGCCAGCTCACCAGGGGCAGGGGGGTACTACGAGCAGTACTTC CASSPGAGGYYEQYF
. TRBD2 TRBJ2-3 TRBV7-2 TGTGCCAGCAGCTTTCTAGCGAGCGGGGGGCGGGGAGATACGCAGTATTTT CASSFLASGGRGDTQYF
once . TRBJ2-5 TRBV25-1 TGTGCCAGCAGTGATGGGGTAAACCAAGAGACCCAGTACTTC CASSDGVNQETQYF
. . TRBJ2-3 TRBV5-1 TGCGCCAGCAGCTTGGCCGACAGTTACACAGATACGCAGTATTTT CASSLADSYTDTQYF
. . TRBJ1-5 TRBV19 TGTGCCAGTAGTATTTTCAGGCGGAATAATCAGCCCCAGCATTTT CASSIFRRNNQPQHF
. . TRBJ1-1 TRBV4-2 TGTGCCAGCAGCCCTGGACAGAAAACTAACACTGAAGCTTTCTTT CASSPGQKTNTEAFF
once . TRBJ2-7 TRBV15 TGTGCCACCAGCAGAGATAAGGGAATCTCCTACGAGCAGTACTTC CATSRDKGISYEQYF
. TRBD1 TRBJ2-7 TRBV6-6 TGTGCCACCCTTACAGGGGTAGTCTCCTACGAGCAGTACTTC CATLTGVVSYEQYF
once TRBD1 TRBJ1-2 TRBV10-3 TGTGCCATCACGGGGGGACAGGGCTATGGCTACACCTTC CAITGGQGYGYTF
. . TRBJ2-7 TRBV7-2 TGTGCCAGCAGCCTTCCAACTCTGGGGTCCTACGAGCAGTACTTC CASSLPTLGSYEQYF
once . TRBJ2-1 TRBV28 TGTGCCAGCAGATCGAAGCTTGCGGGATCCTACAATGAGCAGTTCTTC CASRSKLAGSYNEQFF
. . TRBJ1-2 TRBV5-1 TGCGCCAGCAGCTTGGATGGTGGCTATGGCTACACCTTC CASSLDGGYGYTF
. . TRBJ2-7 TRBV5-1 TGCGCCAGCATGGGGGCAGGCTCCTACGAGCAGTACTTC CASMGAGSYEQYF
. TRBD2 TRBJ2-5 TRBV25-1 TGTGCCAGCAGGGGCCCTCGGGAGGGGCGGGAGGGCCGAGAGACCCAGTACTTC CASRGPREGREGRETQYF
. TRBD1 TRBJ1-1 TRBV9 TGTGCCAGCAGCCGAGACCCGACAGGGGCAACTGAAGCTTTCTTT CASSRDPTGATEAFF
once . TRBJ2-7 TRBV6-6 TGTGCCAGCAGTTACGCCCGGAGGGAGCAGTACTTC CASSYARREQYF
. . TRBJ2-6 TRBV5-1 TGCGCCAGCAGCTGGGCAGGTGATGGGGCCAACGTCCTGACTTTC CASSWAGDGANVLTF